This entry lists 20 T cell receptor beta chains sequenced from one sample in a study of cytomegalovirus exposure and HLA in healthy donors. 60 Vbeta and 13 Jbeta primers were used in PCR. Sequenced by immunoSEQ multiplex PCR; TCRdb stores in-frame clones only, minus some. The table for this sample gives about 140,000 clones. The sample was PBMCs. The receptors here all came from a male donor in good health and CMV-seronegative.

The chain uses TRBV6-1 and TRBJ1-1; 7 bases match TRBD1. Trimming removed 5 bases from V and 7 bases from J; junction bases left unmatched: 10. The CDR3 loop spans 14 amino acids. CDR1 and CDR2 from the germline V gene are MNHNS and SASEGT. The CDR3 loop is CASSLPDRLNEAFF. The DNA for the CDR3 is TGTGCCAGCAGTCTACCGGACAGGTTAAATGAAGCTTTCTTT.

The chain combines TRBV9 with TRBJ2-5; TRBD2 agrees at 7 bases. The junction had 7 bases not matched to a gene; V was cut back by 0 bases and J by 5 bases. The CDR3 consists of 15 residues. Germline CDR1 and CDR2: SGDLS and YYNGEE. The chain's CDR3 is CASSVGLASAETQYF. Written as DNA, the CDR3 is TGTGCCAGCAGCGTAGGACTAGCTTCAGCGGAGACCCAGTACTTC. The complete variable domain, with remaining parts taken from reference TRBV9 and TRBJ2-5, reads DSGVTQTPKHLITATGQRVTLRCSPRSGDLSVYWYQQSLDQGLQFLIQYYNGEERAKGNILERFSAQQFPDLHSELNLSSLELGDSALYFCASSVGLASAETQYFGPGTRLLVL.

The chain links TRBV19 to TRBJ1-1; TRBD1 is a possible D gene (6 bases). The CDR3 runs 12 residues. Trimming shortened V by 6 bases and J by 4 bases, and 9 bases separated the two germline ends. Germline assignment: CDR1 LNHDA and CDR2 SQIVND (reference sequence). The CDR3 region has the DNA TGTGCCAGTAGGACAGGAATCACTGAAGCTTTCTTT. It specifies CASRTGITEAFF.

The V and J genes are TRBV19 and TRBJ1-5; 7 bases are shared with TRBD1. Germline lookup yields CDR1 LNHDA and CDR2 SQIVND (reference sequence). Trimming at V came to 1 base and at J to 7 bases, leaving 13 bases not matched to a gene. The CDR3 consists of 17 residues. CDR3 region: CASSIGSGGVTRQPQHF. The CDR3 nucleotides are TGTGCCAGTAGTATAGGGTCAGGGGGAGTCACTAGGCAGCCCCAGCATTTT.

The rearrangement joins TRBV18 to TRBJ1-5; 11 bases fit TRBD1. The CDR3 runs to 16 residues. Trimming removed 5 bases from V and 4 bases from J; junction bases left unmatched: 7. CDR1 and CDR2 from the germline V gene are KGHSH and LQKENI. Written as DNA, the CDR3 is TGTGCCAGCTCATCCTCGGACAGGGGGCTTAATCAGCCCCAGCATTTT. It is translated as CASSSSDRGLNQPQHF.

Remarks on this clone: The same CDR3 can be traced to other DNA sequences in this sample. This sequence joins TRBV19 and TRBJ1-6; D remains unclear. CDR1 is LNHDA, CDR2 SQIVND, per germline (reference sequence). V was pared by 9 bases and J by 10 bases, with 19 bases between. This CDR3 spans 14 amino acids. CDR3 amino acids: CASSFGGLNSPLHF. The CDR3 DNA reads TGTGCCAGCTCCTTCGGAGGACTAAACTCACCCCTCCACTTT.

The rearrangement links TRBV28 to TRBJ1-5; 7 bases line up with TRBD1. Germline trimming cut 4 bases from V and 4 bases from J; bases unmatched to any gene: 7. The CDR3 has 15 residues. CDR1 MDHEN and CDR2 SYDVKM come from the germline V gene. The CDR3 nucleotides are TGTGCCAGCAGTTCGGGACAGAGTAGTAATCAGCCCCAGCATTTT. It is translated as CASSSGQSSNQPQHF.

CDR3 bases: TGTGCCAGCAGCCCTCCTGGAGGGGGCTATGGAAACACCATATATTTT. It encodes CASSPPGGGYGNTIYF. The chain has TRBV4-2 and TRBJ1-3; the match to TRBD1 covers 7 bases. V was clipped by 4 bases and J by 3 bases; unmatched bases: 9. Looked up from germline, CDR1 is LGHNA and CDR2 is YNFKEQ. This CDR3 is built from 16 residues.

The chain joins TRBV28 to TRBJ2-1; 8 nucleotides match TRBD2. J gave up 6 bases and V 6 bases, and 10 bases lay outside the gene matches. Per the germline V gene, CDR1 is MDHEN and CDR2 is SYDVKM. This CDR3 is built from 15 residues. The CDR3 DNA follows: TGTGCCAGCAGGCTAGCGGGCAAGCCCTTCAATGAGCAGTTCTTC. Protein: CASRLAGKPFNEQFF. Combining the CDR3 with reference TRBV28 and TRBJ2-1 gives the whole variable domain DVKVTQSSRYLVKRTGEKVFLECVQDMDHENMFWYRQDPGLGLRLIYFSYDVKMKEKGDIPEGYSVSREKKERFSLILESASTNQTSMYLCASRLAGKPFNEQFFGPGTRLTVL.

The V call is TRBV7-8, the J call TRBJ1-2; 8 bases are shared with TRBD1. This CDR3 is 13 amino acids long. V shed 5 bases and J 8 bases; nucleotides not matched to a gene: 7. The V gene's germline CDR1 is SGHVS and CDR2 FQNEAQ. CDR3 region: CASSEDRVGGYTF. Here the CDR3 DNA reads TGTGCCAGCAGCGAGGACAGGGTTGGGGGCTACACCTTC.

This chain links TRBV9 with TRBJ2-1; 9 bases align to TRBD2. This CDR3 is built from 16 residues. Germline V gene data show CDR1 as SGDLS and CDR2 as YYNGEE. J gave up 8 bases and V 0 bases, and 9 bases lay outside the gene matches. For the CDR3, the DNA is TGTGCCAGCAGCGTAGTTGCGGGAGGGACGGTCGATGAGCAGTTCTTC. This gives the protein CASSVVAGGTVDEQFF.

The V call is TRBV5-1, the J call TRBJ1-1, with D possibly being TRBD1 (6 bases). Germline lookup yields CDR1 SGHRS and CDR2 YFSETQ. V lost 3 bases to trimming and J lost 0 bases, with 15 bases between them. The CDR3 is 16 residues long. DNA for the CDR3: TGCGCCAGCAGCTACGGACAGAATCTCCTGAACACTGAAGCTTTCTTT. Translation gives CASSYGQNLLNTEAFF.

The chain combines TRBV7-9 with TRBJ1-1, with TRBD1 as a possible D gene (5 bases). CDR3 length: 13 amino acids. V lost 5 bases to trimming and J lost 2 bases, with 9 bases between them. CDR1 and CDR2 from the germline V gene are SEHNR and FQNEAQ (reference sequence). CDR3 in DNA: TGTGCCAGCAGCGCCACAGGCAACACTGAAGCTTTCTTT. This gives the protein CASSATGNTEAFF. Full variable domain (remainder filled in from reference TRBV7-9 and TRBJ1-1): DTGVSQNPRHKITKRGQNVTFRCDPISEHNRLYWYRQTLGQGPEFLTYFQNEAQLEKSRLLSDRFSAERPKGSFSTLEIQRTEQGDSAMYLCASSATGNTEAFFGQGTRLTVV.

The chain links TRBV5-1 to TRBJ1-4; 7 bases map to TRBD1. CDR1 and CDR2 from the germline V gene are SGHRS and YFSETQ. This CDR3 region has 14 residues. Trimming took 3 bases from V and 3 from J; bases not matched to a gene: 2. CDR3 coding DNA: TGCGCCAGCAGCTCGACAGGGTCTAATGAAAAACTGTTTTTT. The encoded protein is CASSSTGSNEKLFF.

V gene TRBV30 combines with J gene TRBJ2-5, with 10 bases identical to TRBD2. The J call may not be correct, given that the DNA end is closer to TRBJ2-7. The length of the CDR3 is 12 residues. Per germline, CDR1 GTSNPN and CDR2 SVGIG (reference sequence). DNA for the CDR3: TGTGCCTGGACTAGCGGGAGTCACGAGCAGTACTTC. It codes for CAWTSGSHEQYF.

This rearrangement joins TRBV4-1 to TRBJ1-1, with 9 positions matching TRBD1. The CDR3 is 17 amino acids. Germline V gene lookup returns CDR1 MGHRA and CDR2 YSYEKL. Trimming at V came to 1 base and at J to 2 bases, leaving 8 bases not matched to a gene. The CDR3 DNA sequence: TGCGCCAGCAGCCAAGCCGGGACAGGGAGCGCCAACACTGAAGCTTTCTTT. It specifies CASSQAGTGSANTEAFF.

CDR3 sequence reads: CAWSDSYGYTF. The CDR3, as DNA: TGTGCCTGGAGTGACAGCTATGGCTACACCTTC. The chain is built from TRBV30 and TRBJ1-2, with no clear D. CDR3 length: 11 residues. Looked up from germline, CDR1 is GTSNPN and CDR2 is SVGIG (reference sequence). V dropped 1 base and J dropped 4 bases, with 4 bases sitting between them.

The CDR3 loop reads CASSRTGFNQPQHF. The CDR3 DNA reads TGTGCCAGCAGCCGGACAGGGTTCAATCAGCCCCAGCATTTT. The chain carries TRBV7-9 and TRBJ1-5, with 8 positions matching TRBD1. The V gene end was trimmed by 5 bases and the J gene end by 3 bases; junction bases not matched to a gene: 3. Germline V gene lookup returns CDR1 SEHNR and CDR2 FQNEAQ (reference sequence). The CDR3 has 14 amino acids.

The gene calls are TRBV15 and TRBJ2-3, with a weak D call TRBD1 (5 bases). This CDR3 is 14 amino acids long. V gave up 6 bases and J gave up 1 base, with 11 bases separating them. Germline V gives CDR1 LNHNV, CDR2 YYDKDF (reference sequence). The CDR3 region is CATRRGAGTDTQYF. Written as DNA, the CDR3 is TGTGCCACCAGAAGGGGCGCGGGCACAGATACGCAGTATTTT.

CDR3 amino acids: CASSYSTEAFF. CDR3 DNA sequence: TGTGCCAGCAGCTACTCAACTGAAGCTTTCTTT. The rearrangement joins TRBV7-9 to TRBJ1-1; D not resolved. In germline, CDR1 is SEHNR, CDR2 FQNEAQ (reference sequence). V was trimmed by 4 bases and J by 5 bases, leaving 5 bases between them. This CDR3 has 11 residues. Based on the CDR3 plus reference TRBV7-9 and TRBJ1-1, the full variable domain is DTGVSQNPRHKITKRGQNVTFRCDPISEHNRLYWYRQTLGQGPEFLTYFQNEAQLEKSRLLSDRFSAERPKGSFSTLEIQRTEQGDSAMYLCASSYSTEAFFGQGTRLTVV.